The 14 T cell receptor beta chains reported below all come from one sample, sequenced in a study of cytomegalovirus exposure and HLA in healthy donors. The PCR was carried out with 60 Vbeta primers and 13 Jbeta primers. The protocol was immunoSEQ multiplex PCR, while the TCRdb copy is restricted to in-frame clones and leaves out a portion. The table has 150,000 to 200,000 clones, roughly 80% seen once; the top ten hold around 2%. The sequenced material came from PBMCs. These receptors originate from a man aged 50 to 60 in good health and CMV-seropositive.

CDR3 sequence (DNA): TGTGCCAGCAGCGTACGAGGGATCGACAATGAGCAGTTCTTC. This gives the protein CASSVRGIDNEQFF. The chain has TRBV9 and TRBJ2-1; a possible D gene is TRBD2 (5 bases). The CDR3 has 14 amino acids. V was shortened by 1 base and J by 5 bases, with 10 bases between the two germline ends. The germline V gene encodes CDR1 SGDLS and CDR2 YYNGEE.

CDR3 nucleotides: TGTGCCAGCAGCCATCCCGGGACAGGGAGGGAATATAGCAATCAGCCCCAGCATTTT. Translating gives CASSHPGTGREYSNQPQHF. The rearrangement uses TRBV6-8 and TRBJ1-5; 9 bases fit TRBD1. Germline CDR1 and CDR2: MNHGY and SAAAGT. This CDR3 is 19 amino acids long. Trimming removed 6 bases from V and 0 bases from J; junction bases left unmatched: 15.

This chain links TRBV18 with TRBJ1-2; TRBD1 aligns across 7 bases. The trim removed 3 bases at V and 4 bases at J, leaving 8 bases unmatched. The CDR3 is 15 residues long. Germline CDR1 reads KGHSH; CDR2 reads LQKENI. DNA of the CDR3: TGTGCCAGCTCACCTCGGACAGGAATTAGCTATGGCTACACCTTC. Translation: CASSPRTGISYGYTF.

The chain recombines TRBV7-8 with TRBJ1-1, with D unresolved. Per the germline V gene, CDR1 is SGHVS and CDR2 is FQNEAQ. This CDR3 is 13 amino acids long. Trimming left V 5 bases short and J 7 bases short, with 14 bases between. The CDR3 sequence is CASSTTSGVEAFF. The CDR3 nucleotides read TGTGCCAGCAGCACCACTAGTGGGGTTGAAGCTTTCTTT. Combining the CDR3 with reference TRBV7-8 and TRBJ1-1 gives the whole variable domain GAGVSQSPRYKVAKRGQDVALRCDPISGHVSLFWYQQALGQGPEFLTYFQNEAQLDKSGLPSDRFFAERPEGSVSTLKIQRTQQEDSAVYLCASSTTSGVEAFFGQGTRLTVV.

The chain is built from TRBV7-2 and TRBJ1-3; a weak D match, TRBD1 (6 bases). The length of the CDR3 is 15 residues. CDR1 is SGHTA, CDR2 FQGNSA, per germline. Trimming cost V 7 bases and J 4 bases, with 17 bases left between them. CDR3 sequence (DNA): TGTGCCAGCATCCTACAGGGTCAACTAGGAAACACCATATATTTT. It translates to CASILQGQLGNTIYF.

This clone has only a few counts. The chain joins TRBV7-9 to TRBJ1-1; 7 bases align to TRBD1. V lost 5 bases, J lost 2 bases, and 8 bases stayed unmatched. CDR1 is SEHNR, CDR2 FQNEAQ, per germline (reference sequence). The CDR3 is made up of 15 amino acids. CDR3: CASSPNTGVNTEAFF. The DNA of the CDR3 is TGTGCCAGCAGCCCTAATACAGGGGTAAACACTGAAGCTTTCTTT.

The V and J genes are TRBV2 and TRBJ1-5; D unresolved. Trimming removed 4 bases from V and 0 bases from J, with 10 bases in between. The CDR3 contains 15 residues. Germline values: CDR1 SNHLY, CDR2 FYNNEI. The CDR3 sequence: CASSVGRPSNQPQHF. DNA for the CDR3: TGTGCCAGCAGTGTTGGCAGGCCTAGCAATCAGCCCCAGCATTTT.

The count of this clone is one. The CDR3 sequence is CASSLRDREGEQYF. The CDR3, as DNA: TGCGCCAGCAGCCTGCGGGACAGGGAGGGCGAGCAGTACTTC. This chain links TRBV4-1 with TRBJ2-7; TRBD1 matches at 9 bases. The V and J ends lost 4 bases and 6 bases, in that order; junction bases with no gene match: 7. The CDR3 is 14 amino acids. Germline CDR1 and CDR2: MGHRA and YSYEKL.

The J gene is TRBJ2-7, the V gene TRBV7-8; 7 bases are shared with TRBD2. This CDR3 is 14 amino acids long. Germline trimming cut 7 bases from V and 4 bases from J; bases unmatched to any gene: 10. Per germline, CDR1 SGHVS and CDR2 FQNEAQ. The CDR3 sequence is CASTELATGYEQYF. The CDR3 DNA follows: TGTGCCAGCACCGAACTAGCGACTGGGTACGAGCAGTACTTC.

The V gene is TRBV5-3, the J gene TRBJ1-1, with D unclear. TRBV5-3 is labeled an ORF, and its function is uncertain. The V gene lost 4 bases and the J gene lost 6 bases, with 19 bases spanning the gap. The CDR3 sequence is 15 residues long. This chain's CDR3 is CARSARSGFVPEAFF. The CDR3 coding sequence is TGTGCCAGAAGCGCCCGGTCGGGATTTGTACCTGAAGCTTTCTTT.

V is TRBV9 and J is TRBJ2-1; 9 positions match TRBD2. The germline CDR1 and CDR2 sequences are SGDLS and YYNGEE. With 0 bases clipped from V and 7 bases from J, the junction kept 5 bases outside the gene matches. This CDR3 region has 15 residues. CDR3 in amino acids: CASSVGGGGQNEQFF. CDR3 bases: TGTGCCAGCAGCGTAGGCGGGGGGGGGCAGAATGAGCAGTTCTTC.

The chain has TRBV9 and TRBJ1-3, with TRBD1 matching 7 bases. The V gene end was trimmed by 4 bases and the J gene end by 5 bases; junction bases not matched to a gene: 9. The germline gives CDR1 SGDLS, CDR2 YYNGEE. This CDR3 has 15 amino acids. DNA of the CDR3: TGTGCCAGCAGCTGGGACAGCGAATCCCGAAACACCATATATTTT. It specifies CASSWDSESRNTIYF.

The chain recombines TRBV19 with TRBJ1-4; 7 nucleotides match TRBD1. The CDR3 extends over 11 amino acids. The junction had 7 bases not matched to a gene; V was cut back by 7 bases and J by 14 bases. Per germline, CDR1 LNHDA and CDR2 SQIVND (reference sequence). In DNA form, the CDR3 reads TGTGCCAGTACCCCAGGGGGGACGCTGTTTTTT. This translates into CASTPGGTLFF.

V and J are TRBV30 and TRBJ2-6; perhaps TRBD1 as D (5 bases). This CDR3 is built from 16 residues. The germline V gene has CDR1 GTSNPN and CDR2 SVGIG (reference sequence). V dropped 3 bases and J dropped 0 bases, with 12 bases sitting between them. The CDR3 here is CAWRARAISGANVLTF. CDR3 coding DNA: TGTGCCTGGAGGGCCAGGGCGATCTCTGGGGCCAACGTCCTGACTTTC. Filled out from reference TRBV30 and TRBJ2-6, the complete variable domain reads SQTIHQWPATLVQPVGSPLSLECTVEGTSNPNLYWYRQAAGRGLQLLFYSVGIGQISSEVPQNLSASRPQDRQFILSSKKLLLSDSGFYLCAWRARAISGANVLTFGAGSRLTVL.